This T cell receptor (beta chain) was sequenced during a study of T cell repertoires in cytomegalovirus infection. TCRdb ran MiXCR on the reads and lists one entry per CDR3 protein. This table has approximately 910,000 distinct CDR3 sequences, roughly 30% appearing once. CDR1 is DFQATT, CDR2 SNEGSKA, per germline (reference sequence). The V gene lost 5 bases and the J gene lost 4 bases, with 20 bases spanning the gap. This CDR3 spans 15 amino acids. As regards this clonotype: Antigen unknown.

Sequencing was performed on cultured CD8+ T cells from PBMCs, taken from culture after CMV antigen stimulation. The J gene is TRBJ2-5, the V gene TRBV20-1; D not resolved. The sequence came from a human donor in good health (CMV status not recorded). Some clones in this sample may be carry-over from other donors' samples. CDR3 sequence reads: CSAYSDGRRRETQYF. CDR3 coding DNA: TGCAGTGCTTACTCTGACGGAAGACGGCGAGAGACCCAGTACTTC.